The 14 T cell receptor beta chains presented below share a single source sample, sequenced in a study of T cells in Graves' hyperthyroidism and ophthalmopathy. TCR beta CDR3 regions were amplified from RNA. In the first-round RT-PCR of the TCR CDR3, the HTBI primer set was used. TCRdb re-analysed the multiplex PCR reads in MiXCR, keeping a single row per CDR3 protein. The data hold over 450,000 distinct CDR3 sequences, with about 15% observed a single time. Sequencing input: blood. The receptors derive from a woman aged 18-35 years with Graves' hyperthyroidism.

J is TRBJ1-6 and V is TRBV19; D is unclear. Trimming took off 7 bases at V and 0 bases at J, with 16 bases between the two ends. Per germline, CDR1 LNHDA and CDR2 SQIVND (reference sequence). The CDR3 consists of 17 residues. The CDR3 DNA sequence: TGTGCCAGTACTGACGAGGGTTTCGGCTCCTATAATTCACCCCTCCACTTT. The encoded protein is CASTDEGFGSYNSPLHF.

J is TRBJ2-7 and V is TRBV13, with TRBD1 matching 9 bases. With 6 bases clipped from V and 4 bases from J, the junction kept 10 bases outside the gene matches. The CDR3 runs to 15 residues. Germline-derived CDR1 and CDR2 are PRHDT and FYEKMQ (reference sequence). The CDR3 loop is CASRKTGGALYEQYV. In nucleotides, the CDR3 is TGTGCCAGCAGAAAAACAGGGGGCGCATTGTACGAGCAGTACGTC.

This clonotype has ten or more counts. The rearrangement uses TRBV3-1 and TRBJ2-3; D is possibly TRBD2 (6 bases). V was shortened by 5 bases and J by 1 base, with 13 bases between the two germline ends. There are 15 residues in the CDR3. Germline CDR1 reads LGHDT; CDR2 reads YNNKEL (reference sequence). The CDR3 DNA is TGTGCCAGCAGCATCGGGACTTTGCGCACAGATACGCAGTATTTT. Translation: CASSIGTLRTDTQYF.

This clonotype was counted many times. The chain is built from TRBV18 and TRBJ1-1, with D unclear. The V and J ends lost 5 bases and 4 bases respectively, with 11 bases between them. CDR3 size: 13 residues. Germline V CDR1 and CDR2: KGHSH, LQKENI. The chain's CDR3 is CASSEGLGTEAFF. CDR3 bases: TGTGCCAGCTCAGAAGGGTTAGGCACTGAAGCTTTCTTT.

This clonotype has at least ten counts. CDR3 DNA: TGTGCCATCAGTGAAAGGGGCAGTCAAGAGACCCAGTACTTC. Its translation is CAISERGSQETQYF. The chain carries TRBV10-3 and TRBJ2-5, with a possible D match to TRBD1 (5 bases). The CDR3 has 14 amino acids. Germline values: CDR1 ENHRY, CDR2 SYGVKD. The germline V and J ends were trimmed by 3 bases and 2 bases, with 10 bases remaining between them.

This clonotype came up many times. The chain carries TRBV7-8 and TRBJ2-7; tentatively, D is TRBD2 (6 bases). Per germline, CDR1 SGHVS and CDR2 FQNEAQ. This CDR3 contains 15 residues. The V end lost 1 base, the J end lost 1 base, and 11 bases lay between the germline ends. The CDR3 protein is CASSLGGGTSYEQYV. Written as DNA, the CDR3 is TGTGCCAGCAGCTTAGGTGGCGGGACTTCCTACGAGCAGTACGTC.

This clonotype was recorded at least ten times. The chain couples TRBV18 to TRBJ2-5; no definite D call. Germline V gene sequence: CDR1 KGHSH, CDR2 LQKENI. The CDR3 is 14 residues long. Deletions cut 0 bases from V and 1 base from J, with 6 bases between. CDR3 amino acids: CASSPPNGQETQYF. The CDR3, as DNA: TGTGCCAGCTCACCACCTAACGGCCAAGAGACCCAGTACTTC.

The V call is TRBV9, the J call TRBJ2-3; 13 bases agree with TRBD2. Germline values: CDR1 SGDLS, CDR2 YYNGEE. Trimming cost V 3 bases and J 6 bases; bases outside gene matches: 7. This CDR3 is built from 16 residues. CDR3 bases: TGTGCCAGCAGCGGACGGACTAGCGGGAGTTCGGATACGCAGTATTTT. Protein product: CASSGRTSGSSDTQYF. Drawing the rest from reference TRBV9 and TRBJ2-3, the complete variable domain is DSGVTQTPKHLITATGQRVTLRCSPRSGDLSVYWYQQSLDQGLQFLIQYYNGEERAKGNILERFSAQQFPDLHSELNLSSLELGDSALYFCASSGRTSGSSDTQYFGPGTRLTVL.

This clonotype was found once. This could be a read error, since a much larger clone is one nucleotide away. The rearrangement links TRBV20-1 to TRBJ2-1, with 8 bases aligning to TRBD2. Germline V CDR1 and CDR2: DFQATT, SNEGSKA (reference sequence). V dropped 5 bases and J dropped 7; count of bases not matched to a gene: 19. This CDR3 comprises 17 residues. DNA of the CDR3: TGCAGTGCTGGAGCCCGGGTTGGTAGCGGGATTCTTAATGAGCAGTTCTTC. Translation gives CSAGARVGSGILNEQFF.

This clonotype was seen more than once but under ten times. This rearrangement joins TRBV29-1 to TRBJ1-2; D not resolved. The CDR3 sequence is 13 residues long. Germline V gene data show CDR1 as SQVTM and CDR2 as ANQGSEA. Trimming removed 4 bases from V and 4 bases from J, with 13 bases in between. CDR3 DNA sequence: TGCAGCGTTGTGACCCGGGTGGGCTATGGCTACACCTTC. It specifies CSVVTRVGYGYTF.

This clonotype was detected many times. The J gene is TRBJ2-7, the V gene TRBV4-2; 10 bases line up with TRBD1. Germline V gene lookup returns CDR1 LGHNA and CDR2 YNFKEQ. Unmatched junction bases numbered 9, after V lost 6 bases and J lost 4 bases. This CDR3 contains 15 residues. The CDR3 sequence: CASRQTGQGSYEQYF. CDR3 sequence (DNA): TGTGCCAGCAGACAAACGGGACAGGGGTCTTACGAGCAGTACTTC.

This clonotype showed up many times. The chain combines TRBV20-1 with TRBJ2-7; the match to TRBD1 covers 7 bases. This CDR3 spans 12 amino acids. Losses at the gene ends were 6 bases for V and 6 bases for J; bases not matched to a gene: 8. Germline V CDR1 and CDR2: DFQATT, SNEGSKA (reference sequence). The DNA for the CDR3 is TGCAGTGCAGAACGGACAGGAGGCGAGCAGTACGTC. Amino acid sequence: CSAERTGGEQYV.

This clonotype was counted many times. V usage is TRBV2 and J usage is TRBJ1-1; no firm D call. This CDR3 contains 13 residues. Germline V gene data show CDR1 as SNHLY and CDR2 as FYNNEI. V gave up 5 bases and J gave up 0 bases, with 7 bases separating them. CDR3 protein: CASSTTMNTEAFF. CDR3 nucleotides: TGTGCCAGCAGTACTACGATGAACACTGAAGCTTTCTTT.

Points on this clonotype: Sequence at one end of the junction differs from germline and may be a read error. The CDR3 is CAASAYNEQFF. The CDR3 DNA is TGTGCCGCCAGTGCTTACAATGAGCAGTTCTTC. The chain is built from TRBV24-1 and TRBJ2-1; unclear D gene. The CDR3 runs 11 residues. CDR1 and CDR2 from the germline V gene are KGHDR and SFDVKD.